This TCR beta chain was recovered during a study of shared clonotypes between healthy human individuals. Germline values: CDR1 SGHDN, CDR2 FVKESK. V lost 5 bases and J 0 bases, leaving 11 bases between the germline ends. This CDR3 spans 14 amino acids. Some clones are missing from TCRdb's copy, which holds only in-frame ones; the method was immunoSEQ multiplex PCR. The sample includes 2 million to 2.5 million clones, 85% to 95% of them seen just once. This chain uses TRBV14 with TRBJ2-7; the D gene is possibly TRBD1 (6 bases). The sequence came from a man between 18 and 35 years old in good health. The sequenced material came from naive CD4+ T cells sorted from blood. Documented subset: CD45RA+ positively selected. CDR3 DNA sequence: TGTGCCAGCAGCTCTTACAGGGACTCCTACGAGCAGTACTTC. It codes for CASSSYRDSYEQYF. The whole variable domain, filled in from reference TRBV14 and TRBJ2-7, reads EAGVTQFPSHSVIEKGQTVTLRCDPISGHDNLYWYRRVMGKEIKFLLHFVKESKQDESGMPNNRFLAERTGGTYSTLKVQPAELEDSGVYFCASSSYRDSYEQYFGPGTRLTVT.